This T cell receptor (beta chain) is drawn from a study of OX40 agonist ivuxolimab in advanced cancers. Sequenced by immunoSEQ multiplex PCR; TCRdb stores in-frame clones only, minus some. The sample shows roughly 69,000 clones, around 87% of them seen only once. Looked up from germline, CDR1 is SGDLS and CDR2 is YYNGEE. Trimming took off 0 bases at V and 3 bases at J, with 14 bases between the two ends. This CDR3 is 16 amino acids long. The rearrangement joins TRBV9 to TRBJ2-3; either TRBD1 or TRBD2 may fit D (6 bases each). The receptor was derived from an adult with an advanced solid tumor such as melanoma, head and neck, liver or kidney cancer. Here the sequenced sample was CD4+ or CD8+ T cells sorted from blood, taken in a trial of the OX40 agonist ivuxolimab. CDR3 loop: CASSVDVGGRTDTQYF. For the CDR3, the DNA is TGTGCCAGCAGCGTAGATGTTGGGGGGCGAACAGATACGCAGTATTTT.